One T cell receptor (beta chain) is described in this entry. This entry comes from a study of OX40 agonist ivuxolimab in advanced cancers. TCRdb keeps only in-frame clones here, not all; method: immunoSEQ multiplex PCR. The data contain tens of thousands of clones, about 94% of them seen just once; the ten biggest clones take up 18%. The V gene lost 0 bases and the J gene lost 3 bases, with 17 bases spanning the gap. This CDR3 region has 17 residues. Germline loops: CDR1 MGHRA, CDR2 YSYEKL. The specimen comprised CD4+ or CD8+ T cells sorted from blood, sampled in a trial of the OX40 agonist ivuxolimab. The clonotype originates from an adult with an advanced solid tumor such as melanoma, head and neck, liver or kidney cancer. The chain combines TRBV4-1 with TRBJ1-1; maybe TRBD1 (6 bases). The CDR3 DNA reads as TGCGCCAGCAGCCAAGATCCCGCCAGGGGAGTTCACACTGAAGCTTTCTTT. Translating gives CASSQDPARGVHTEAFF.